This is a list of T cell receptor beta chains from one sample in a study of cytotoxic CD8 clonotypes in ibrutinib-treated CLL. TCRdb's copy holds only in-frame clones and misses some; the assay was immunoSEQ multiplex PCR. The repertoire holds 150,000 to 200,000 clones, with under 85% as singletons. The sequencing here drew on PBMCs, taken after 24 months of ibrutinib treatment. These receptors all stem from a human donor with chronic lymphocytic leukemia. Both conserved end residues are part of each CDR3. D genes are given only for firm matches. The size field is filled for only some rows; it gives once, few, many or a size class.

NA	NA	TRBV7-9	TRBJ1-2	CASSPNNGYTF	TGTGCCAGCAGCCCTAATAATGGCTACACCTTC
TRBD1	NA	TRBV14	TRBJ2-2	CASSRQGFTGELFF	TGTGCCAGCAGCCGACAGGGATTTACCGGGGAGCTGTTTTTT
TRBD1	NA	TRBV18	TRBJ1-5	CASSPDRGVNQPQHF	TGTGCCAGCTCACCAGACAGGGGAGTTAATCAGCCCCAGCATTTT
NA	NA	TRBV6-5	TRBJ1-6	CASSMAGYHNSPLHF	TGTGCCAGCAGTATGGCAGGGTACCATAATTCACCCCTCCACTTT
NA	NA	TRBV28	TRBJ1-1	CASSSFTGKGFAEAFF	TGTGCCAGCAGTTCTTTCACAGGGAAGGGGTTCGCTGAAGCTTTCTTT
NA	once	TRBV4-2	TRBJ2-1	CASSQDGGRYNEQFF	TGTGCCAGCAGCCAAGACGGGGGCAGGTACAATGAGCAGTTCTTC
TRBD2	NA	TRBV6-1	TRBJ2-7	CASRARLASSYEQYF	TGTGCCAGCAGGGCTAGACTAGCGTCCTCCTACGAGCAGTACTTC
NA	NA	TRBV14	TRBJ2-7	CASSQYQRKRAYEQYF	TGTGCCAGCAGCCAATACCAGCGAAAAAGAGCCTACGAGCAGTACTTC
NA	NA	TRBV10-2	TRBJ1-5	CASSESRGGWAQHF	TGCGCCAGCAGTGAGAGCAGGGGTGGATGGGCCCAGCATTTT
NA	NA	TRBV10-3	TRBJ2-7	CAISEGYEQYF	TGTGCCATCAGTGAAGGTTACGAGCAGTACTTC
NA	NA	TRBV7-3	TRBJ2-3	CASSFGQSGTDTQYF	TGTGCCAGCAGCTTCGGTCAGTCAGGCACAGATACGCAGTATTTT
NA	NA	TRBV6-6	TRBJ2-4	CASSRERAKNIQYF	TGTGCCAGCAGTCGGGAGCGAGCCAAAAACATTCAGTACTTC
TRBD2	NA	TRBV6-5	TRBJ2-7	CASSYSIWGGAYF	TGTGCCAGCAGTTACTCGATCTGGGGAGGGGCGTACTTC
NA	NA	TRBV30	TRBJ1-2	CAWSLGINYGYTF	TGTGCCTGGAGTCTAGGGATTAACTATGGCTACACCTTC
TRBD2	once	TRBV4-3	TRBJ2-7	CASSQGTSGYEQYF	TGCGCCAGCAGCCAAGGGACTAGCGGTTACGAGCAGTACTTC
TRBD2	NA	TRBV5-1	TRBJ2-1	CASRVVAGVSGDEQFF	TGCGCCAGCAGGGTAGTAGCGGGGGTCTCGGGAGATGAGCAGTTCTTC
NA	NA	TRBV4-3	TRBJ2-7	CASSQDPGDYEQYF	TGCGCCAGCAGCCAAGATCCCGGAGATTACGAGCAGTACTTC
NA	NA	TRBV19	TRBJ2-7	CASGRRGLYEQYF	TGTGCCAGCGGGAGGAGGGGGCTGTACGAGCAGTACTTC
NA	NA	TRBV2	TRBJ2-1	CASSESGGAYNEQFF	TGTGCCAGCAGTGAATCTGGGGGAGCCTACAATGAGCAGTTCTTC
TRBD1	NA	TRBV6-5	TRBJ1-1	CASSLGQGARAFF	TGTGCCAGCAGCCTCGGACAGGGGGCAAGGGCTTTCTTT
NA	NA	TRBV10-1	TRBJ1-1	CASSELGTEAFF	TGCGCCAGCAGTGAATTGGGCACTGAAGCTTTCTTT
NA	NA	TRBV29-1	TRBJ1-1	CSVSRSMNTEAFF	TGCAGCGTTTCTAGGAGCATGAACACTGAAGCTTTCTTT
NA	few	TRBV7-3	TRBJ2-1	CASSLNVGTHHGEQFF	TGTGCCAGCAGCCTAAATGTGGGGACCCACCACGGGGAGCAGTTCTTC
TRBD1	NA	TRBV7-8	TRBJ1-1	CASSLSPTGGRTLNTEAFF	TGTGCCAGCAGCCTATCCCCGACAGGGGGCCGAACTTTGAACACTGAAGCTTTCTTT
TRBD1	NA	TRBV25-1	TRBJ1-2	CASSDYRGSYGYTF	TGTGCCAGCAGTGATTACAGGGGGAGCTATGGCTACACCTTC
NA	NA	TRBV6-5	TRBJ2-3	CASSYTGNRPDTQYF	TGTGCCAGCAGTTATACAGGGAATAGGCCAGATACGCAGTATTTT
TRBD1	NA	TRBV29-1	TRBJ1-1	CSVYRGTEAFF	TGCAGCGTTTACAGGGGCACTGAAGCTTTCTTT
NA	NA	TRBV30	TRBJ2-6	CAWSVHGANVLTF	TGTGCCTGGAGTGTACACGGGGCCAACGTCCTGACTTTC
NA	NA	TRBV23-1	TRBJ2-2	CASTPTGKTGELFF	TGCGCCAGCACCCCGACAGGAAAAACCGGGGAGCTGTTTTTT
TRBD1	once	TRBV6-1	TRBJ2-3	CASGRDREADTQYF	TGTGCCAGCGGGAGGGACAGGGAAGCAGATACGCAGTATTTT
NA	NA	TRBV5-1	TRBJ1-6	CASSALQGRENNSPLHF	TGCGCCAGCAGCGCCTTACAAGGCCGTGAGAATAATTCACCCCTCCACTTT
NA	NA	TRBV10-2	TRBJ1-6	CASRRESSYNSPLHF	TGCGCCAGCAGGCGGGAGTCCTCCTATAATTCACCCCTCCACTTT
TRBD2	NA	TRBV30	TRBJ2-3	CAWSVNSGGTDTQYF	TGTGCCTGGAGTGTAAATAGCGGGGGCACAGATACGCAGTATTTT
NA	NA	TRBV11-1	TRBJ2-5	CASRRGVGETQYF	TGTGCCAGCAGGAGAGGAGTTGGAGAGACCCAGTACTTC
NA	NA	TRBV2	TRBJ2-5	CASIFAGVKETQYF	TGTGCCAGCATATTTGCTGGGGTCAAGGAGACCCAGTACTTC
NA	NA	TRBV7-9	TRBJ2-2	CASSLWDTGELFF	TGTGCCAGCAGCTTATGGGATACCGGGGAGCTGTTTTTT
NA	NA	TRBV4-3	TRBJ2-3	CASSQTTDTQYF	TGCGCCAGCAGCCAGACCACAGATACGCAGTATTTT
NA	few	TRBV2	TRBJ1-2	CASIRRNYGYTF	TGTGCCAGCATTAGACGCAACTATGGCTACACCTTC
NA	NA	TRBV29-1	TRBJ2-3	CSVAEEVGYTQYF	TGCAGCGTTGCTGAAGAAGTTGGATATACGCAGTATTTT
NA	NA	TRBV7-2	TRBJ1-1	CASSPWGESGTEAFF	TGTGCCAGCAGCCCCTGGGGGGAGTCTGGGACTGAAGCTTTCTTT
NA	few	TRBV18	TRBJ2-3	CASSGDADTQYF	TGTGCCAGCTCCGGCGATGCAGATACGCAGTATTTT
TRBD2	once	TRBV19	TRBJ2-3	CASSFHGGAGADTQYF	TGTGCCAGTAGCTTCCACGGGGGGGCTGGGGCAGATACGCAGTATTTT
NA	NA	TRBV5-4	TRBJ2-1	CASSLRLAPYNEQFF	TGTGCCAGCAGCTTGAGGCTAGCGCCCTACAATGAGCAGTTCTTC
NA	NA	TRBV18	TRBJ1-6	CASSPGLSPLHF	TGTGCCAGCTCCCCCGGTCTATCCCCCCTCCACTTT
TRBD1	NA	TRBV5-6	TRBJ2-6	CASSFRQGVTGANVLTF	TGTGCCAGCAGCTTCCGACAGGGTGTCACTGGGGCCAACGTCCTGACTTTC
NA	NA	TRBV6-1	TRBJ1-1	CASKVRGTEAFF	TGTGCCAGCAAGGTGCGGGGCACTGAAGCTTTCTTT
NA	NA	TRBV2	TRBJ2-7	CASSGQGYEQYF	TGTGCCAGCAGTGGGCAGGGGTACGAGCAGTACTTC
TRBD1	NA	TRBV2	TRBJ2-5	CASSVQGHQETQYF	TGTGCCAGCAGTGTACAGGGGCACCAAGAGACCCAGTACTTC
NA	NA	TRBV2	TRBJ1-1	CASSTGLVDTEAFF	TGTGCCAGCAGTACAGGGTTGGTCGACACTGAAGCTTTCTTT
TRBD1	NA	TRBV11-3	TRBJ2-2	CASSANLGQANTGELFF	TGTGCCAGCAGCGCAAACTTAGGACAGGCAAACACCGGGGAGCTGTTTTTT
TRBD1	NA	TRBV6-1	TRBJ2-6	CASSEDRGGANVLTF	TGTGCCAGCAGTGAAGACAGGGGTGGGGCCAACGTCCTGACTTTC
TRBD1	NA	TRBV28	TRBJ2-7	CASSLSLGQGFISYEQYF	TGTGCCAGCAGTTTATCATTGGGACAGGGATTTATTTCCTACGAGCAGTACTTC